This TCR beta chain is from a study of blood T cell repertoires in COVID-19. The CDR3 totals 16 residues. Germline CDR1 is MNHNS and CDR2 is SASEGT. Trimming stripped 2 bases from V and 0 bases from J, with 11 bases between. Produced via immunoSEQ multiplex PCR; TCRdb's table is partial and in-frame only. The data hold 160,000 or so clones, with over 70% observed a single time. This clone has a handful of counts. This chain links TRBV6-1 with TRBJ2-1; D gene uncertain. The source of this sequence is a middle-aged woman with acute COVID-19. The sample taken for sequencing was PBMCs or T cells enriched from blood (not recorded which). The CDR3: CASSELWAGSYNEQFF. The CDR3 bases are TGTGCCAGCAGTGAATTGTGGGCCGGCTCCTACAATGAGCAGTTCTTC.